Listed here is a single TCR beta chain. A much larger clone lies a single base off, so this may be a read error. The sample is drawn from a study of T cells in Graves' hyperthyroidism and ophthalmopathy. About the research overall: Pretreatment peripheral blood was obtained at initial diagnosis.

J was trimmed by 3 bases and V by 0 bases; bases with no gene match: 8. The CDR3 contains 16 residues. The germline V gene encodes CDR1 MNHNS and CDR2 SASEGT. The hyperthyroidism patients had all been newly diagnosed, and their disease duration was under 2 months. Their ages ranged from 18 to 65 years. From RNA transcripts, TCR beta CDR3 regions were amplified. HTBI primers were the set used in a first-round RT-PCR of the TCR CDR3. TCRdb called the multiplex PCR reads again in MiXCR, with one record for every CDR3 protein. Among around 250,000 distinct CDR3 sequences, less than 15% were seen once, and the ten largest hold about 14%.

The rearrangement uses TRBV6-1 and TRBJ2-7, with 7 positions matching TRBD1. Sequenced sample: blood. The receptor was isolated from a woman in her 40s with Graves' hyperthyroidism that later progressed to Graves' ophthalmopathy. The CDR3 here is CASSEAQPRTGYEQYF. Here the CDR3 DNA reads TGTGCCAGCAGTGAAGCCCAGCCCAGGACAGGCTACGAGCAGTACTTC.